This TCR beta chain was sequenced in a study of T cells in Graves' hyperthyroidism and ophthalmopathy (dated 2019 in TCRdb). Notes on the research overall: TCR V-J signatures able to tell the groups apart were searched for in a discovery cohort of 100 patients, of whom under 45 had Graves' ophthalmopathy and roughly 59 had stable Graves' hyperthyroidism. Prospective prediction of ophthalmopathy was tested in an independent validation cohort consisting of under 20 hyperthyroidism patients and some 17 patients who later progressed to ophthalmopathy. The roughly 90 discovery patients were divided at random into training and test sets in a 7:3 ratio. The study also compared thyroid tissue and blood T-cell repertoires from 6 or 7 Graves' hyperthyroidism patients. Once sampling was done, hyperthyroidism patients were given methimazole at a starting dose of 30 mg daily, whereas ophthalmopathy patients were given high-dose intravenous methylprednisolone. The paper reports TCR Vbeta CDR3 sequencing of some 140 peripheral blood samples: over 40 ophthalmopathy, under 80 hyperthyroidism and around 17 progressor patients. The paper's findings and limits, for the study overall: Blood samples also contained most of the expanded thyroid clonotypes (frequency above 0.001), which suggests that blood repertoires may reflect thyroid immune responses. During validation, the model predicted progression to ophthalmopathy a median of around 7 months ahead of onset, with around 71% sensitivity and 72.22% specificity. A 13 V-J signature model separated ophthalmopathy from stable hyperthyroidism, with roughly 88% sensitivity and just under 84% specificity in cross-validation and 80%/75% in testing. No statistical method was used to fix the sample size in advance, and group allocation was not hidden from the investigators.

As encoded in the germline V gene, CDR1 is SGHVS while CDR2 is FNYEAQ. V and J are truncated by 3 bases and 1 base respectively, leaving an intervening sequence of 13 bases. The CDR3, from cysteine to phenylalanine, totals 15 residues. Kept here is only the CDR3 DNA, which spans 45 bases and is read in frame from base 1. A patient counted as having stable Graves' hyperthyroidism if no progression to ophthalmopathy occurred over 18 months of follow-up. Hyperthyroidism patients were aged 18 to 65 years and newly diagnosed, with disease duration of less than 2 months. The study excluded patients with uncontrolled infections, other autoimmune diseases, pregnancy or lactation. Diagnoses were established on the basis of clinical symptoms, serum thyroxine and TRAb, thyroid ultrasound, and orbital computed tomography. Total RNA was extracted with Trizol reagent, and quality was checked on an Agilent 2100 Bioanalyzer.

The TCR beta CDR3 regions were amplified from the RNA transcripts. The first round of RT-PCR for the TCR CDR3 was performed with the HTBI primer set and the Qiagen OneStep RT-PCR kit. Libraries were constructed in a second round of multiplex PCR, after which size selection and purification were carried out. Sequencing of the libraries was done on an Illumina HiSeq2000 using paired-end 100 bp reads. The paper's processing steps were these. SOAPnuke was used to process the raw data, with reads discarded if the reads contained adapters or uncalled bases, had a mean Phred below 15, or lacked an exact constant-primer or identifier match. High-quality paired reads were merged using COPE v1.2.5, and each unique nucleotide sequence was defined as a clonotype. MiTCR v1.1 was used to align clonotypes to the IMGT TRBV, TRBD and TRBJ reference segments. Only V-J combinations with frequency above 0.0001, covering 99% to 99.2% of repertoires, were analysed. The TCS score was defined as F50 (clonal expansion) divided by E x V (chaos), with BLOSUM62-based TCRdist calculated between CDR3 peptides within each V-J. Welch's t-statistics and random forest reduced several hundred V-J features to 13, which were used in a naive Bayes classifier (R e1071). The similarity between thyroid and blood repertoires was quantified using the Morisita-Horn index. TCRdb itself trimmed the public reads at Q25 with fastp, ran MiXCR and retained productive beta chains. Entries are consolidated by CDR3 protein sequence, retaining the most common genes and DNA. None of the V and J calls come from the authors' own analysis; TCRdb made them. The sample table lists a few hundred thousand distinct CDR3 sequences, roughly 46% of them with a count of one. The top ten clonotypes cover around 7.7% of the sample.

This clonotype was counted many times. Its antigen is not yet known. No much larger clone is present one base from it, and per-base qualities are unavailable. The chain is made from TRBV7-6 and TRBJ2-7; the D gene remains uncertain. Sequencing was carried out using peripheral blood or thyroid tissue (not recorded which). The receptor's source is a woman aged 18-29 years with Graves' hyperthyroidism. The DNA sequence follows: TGTGCCAGCAGCTTCGACGGTTCATCGTCCTACGAGCAGTACTTC. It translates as CASSFDGSSSYEQYF.